This TCR beta chain was documented in a study of HIV-infected patients and healthy controls. TCRdb re-called the 5' RACE reads through MiXCR, storing one row per CDR3 protein. The sample shows around 67,000 distinct CDR3 sequences, 16% of them seen only once. This clonotype was detected once. Looked up from germline, CDR1 is LGHNA and CDR2 is YSLEER. V was shortened by 3 bases and J by 5 bases, with 17 bases between the two germline ends. The CDR3 has 15 residues. V is TRBV4-3 and J is TRBJ2-7, with D possibly being TRBD1 (6 bases). Material: CD4+ T cells from blood. This receptor was identified in a human donor in good health. The CDR3 DNA follows: TGCGCCAGCAGCCAGAGCAGACAGGACAGCCACGAGCAGTACTTC. As protein: CASSQSRQDSHEQYF.